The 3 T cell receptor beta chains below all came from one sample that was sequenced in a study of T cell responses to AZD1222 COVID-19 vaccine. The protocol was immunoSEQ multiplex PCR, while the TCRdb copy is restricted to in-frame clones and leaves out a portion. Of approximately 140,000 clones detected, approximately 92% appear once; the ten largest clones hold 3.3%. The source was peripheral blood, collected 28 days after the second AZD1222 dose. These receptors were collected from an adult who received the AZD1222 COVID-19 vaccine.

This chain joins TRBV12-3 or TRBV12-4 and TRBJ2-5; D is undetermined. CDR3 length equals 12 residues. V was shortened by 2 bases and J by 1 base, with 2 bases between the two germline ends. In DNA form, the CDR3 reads TGTGCCAGCAGTTTAACCCAAGAGACCCAGTACTTC. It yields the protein CASSLTQETQYF.

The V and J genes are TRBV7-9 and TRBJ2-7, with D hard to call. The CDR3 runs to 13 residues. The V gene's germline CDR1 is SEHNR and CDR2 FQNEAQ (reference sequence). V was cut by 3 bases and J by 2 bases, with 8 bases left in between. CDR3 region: CASSLNNPYEQYF. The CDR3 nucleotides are TGTGCCAGCAGCTTGAACAACCCCTACGAGCAGTACTTC.

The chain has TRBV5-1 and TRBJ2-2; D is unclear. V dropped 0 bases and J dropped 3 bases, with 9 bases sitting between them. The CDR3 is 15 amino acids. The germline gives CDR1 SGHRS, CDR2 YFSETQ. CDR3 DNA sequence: TGCGCCAGCAGCTTGGGGACCGCAGACACCGGGGAGCTGTTTTTT. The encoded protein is CASSLGTADTGELFF.